The rows below give T cell receptor beta chains drawn from one sample of a study of T cell responses to AZD1222 COVID-19 vaccine. Some clones are missing from TCRdb's copy, which holds only in-frame ones; the method was immunoSEQ multiplex PCR. The sample lists about 140,000 clones, approximately 92% seen once, with approximately 7% in the top ten. This sample comprised peripheral blood, obtained 28 days after the second AZD1222 dose. Receptors originate from an adult who received the AZD1222 COVID-19 vaccine. The CDR3 runs from the conserved cysteine through the conserved F or W. Fields, in order: V gene, D gene, J gene, clone size, CDR3 DNA, CDR3 protein. The D gene is left open where the match is weak. Some rows mark clone size as missing; the rest say once, few, many or name a class of expanded clone.

>TRBV3-1/TRBV3-2|NA|TRBJ1-2|NA
TGTGCCAGCAGCCATGGACCCCAAAGTAACTATGGCTACACCTTC
CASSHGPQSNYGYTF
>TRBV24-1|NA|TRBJ1-1|NA
TGTGCCACCAGTGATCAGGGGAACACTGAAGCTTTCTTT
CATSDQGNTEAFF
>TRBV19|NA|TRBJ1-3|NA
TGTGCCAGTAGTGAACAGGCTAGTGGAAACACCATATATTTT
CASSEQASGNTIYF
>TRBV2|TRBD1|TRBJ1-4|NA
TGTGCCAGCACGGTCCAGCGGGACAGGGGGACAGAAAAACTGTTTTTT
CASTVQRDRGTEKLFF
>TRBV19|TRBD2|TRBJ2-3|NA
TGTGCCACATCCTTTGGACTAGCGGGACCTAGCACAGATACGCAGTATTTT
CATSFGLAGPSTDTQYF
>TRBV3-1/TRBV3-2|NA|TRBJ1-2|NA
TGTGCCAGCAGCCAAGACAGAGCTAACTATGGCTACACCTTC
CASSQDRANYGYTF
>TRBV18|NA|TRBJ1-5|NA
TGTGCCAGCTCACCTCAGGGAGGGTCGAATCAGCCCCAGCATTTT
CASSPQGGSNQPQHF
>TRBV20-1|NA|TRBJ1-2|once
TGCAGTGCCAGTCCCCTTCTGGGCTACACCTTC
CSASPLLGYTF
>TRBV28|NA|TRBJ2-7|NA
TGTGCCAGCTTGGGGTTAACTGATTATTCCTACGAGCAGTACTTC
CASLGLTDYSYEQYF
>TRBV7-6|NA|TRBJ2-2|NA
TGTGCCAGCAGCCCCGTGCAGCGGGTAGGCACCGGGGAGCTGTTTTTT
CASSPVQRVGTGELFF
>TRBV5-1|TRBD1|TRBJ2-7|NA
TGCGCCAGCAGCTTCCGGGACAGGGGAACCTACGAGCAGTACTTC
CASSFRDRGTYEQYF
>TRBV7-2|TRBD1|TRBJ1-2|NA
TGTGCCAGCAGCTCATTAGACAGGGCCTTTGGGGGCTACACCTTC
CASSSLDRAFGGYTF
>TRBV10-3|NA|TRBJ1-1|NA
TGTGCCATCAGGGCGCTGGAGAACACTGAAGCTTTCTTT
CAIRALENTEAFF
>TRBV11-3|NA|TRBJ1-2|NA
TGTGCCAGCAGCTTATATCCGCTTGATATGGGGGGCTGGAACTATGGCTACACCTTC
CASSLYPLDMGGWNYGYTF
>TRBV19|NA|TRBJ2-2|NA
TGTGCCGCGGCGGAGGGGGGTTATGGGGAGCTGTTTTTT
CAAAEGGYGELFF
>TRBV4-2|NA|TRBJ1-5|NA
TGTGCCAGCAGCCGAGGGGCCTCGGGGCAGCCCCAGCATTTT
CASSRGASGQPQHF
>TRBV19|NA|TRBJ1-5|NA
TGTGCCAGTCGCGGGCCTTGGGACGGCAATCAGCCCCAGCATTTT
CASRGPWDGNQPQHF
>TRBV19|NA|TRBJ1-2|NA
TGTGCCAGTAGTAACCGGGGACGGATGGGCGAATATGGCTACACCTTC
CASSNRGRMGEYGYTF
>TRBV7-2|NA|TRBJ1-5|once
TGTGCCAGCAGCTTTCGGGACAATCAGCCCCAGCATTTT
CASSFRDNQPQHF
>TRBV11-3|NA|TRBJ2-5|NA
TGTGCCAGCAGCTTATACTCCATGAGGTTTCTGAGGGAAGAGACCCAGTACTTC
CASSLYSMRFLREETQYF
>TRBV3-1/TRBV3-2|NA|TRBJ1-1|NA
TGTGCCAGCAGCCAAACGAAGAACACTGAAGCTTTCTTT
CASSQTKNTEAFF
>TRBV2|TRBD1|TRBJ1-3|once
TGTGCCAGCAGGGCAGGGGGCCGCTCTGGAAACACCATATATTTT
CASRAGGRSGNTIYF
>TRBV12-5|TRBD1|TRBJ2-1|NA
TGTGCTAGTGGCCATCGGGACAGGGGCTATGAGCAGTTCTTC
CASGHRDRGYEQFF
>TRBV7-9|NA|TRBJ1-4|NA
TGTGCCAGCAGCCACGGGAGGGGGAAGAAACTGTTTTTT
CASSHGRGKKLFF
>TRBV28|NA|TRBJ1-2|NA
TGTGCCAGCAGTTTACCAGGGGTCCCTGGCTACACCTTC
CASSLPGVPGYTF